This T cell receptor (beta chain) was sequenced for a study of cytomegalovirus exposure and HLA in healthy donors. Regarding this clone: Its specificity is unknown.

Regarding the study as a whole: A list of 150 or so TCR beta chains associated with cytomegalovirus was given. Per a prior analysis, the majority of TCR beta V segments were productive roughly 90% or roughly 30% of the time.

The junction had 6 bases not matched to a gene; V was cut back by 5 bases and J by 7 bases. CDR1 and CDR2 (germline): ENHRY, SYGVKD. This CDR3 has 14 residues. With 60 Vbeta and 13 Jbeta primers, the PCR was carried out. TCRdb's copy holds only in-frame clones and misses some; the assay was immunoSEQ multiplex PCR. The sample contains about 180,000 clones, around 80% of which appear only once. Sequencing used PBMCs. This receptor was taken from a man aged 40-50 years in good health and CMV-seronegative. This rearrangement joins TRBV10-3 to TRBJ2-2; 8 positions agree with TRBD1. CDR3 in amino acids: CAISSQGANGELFF. The DNA of the CDR3 is TGTGCCATCAGTTCCCAGGGGGCCAACGGGGAGCTGTTTTTT.